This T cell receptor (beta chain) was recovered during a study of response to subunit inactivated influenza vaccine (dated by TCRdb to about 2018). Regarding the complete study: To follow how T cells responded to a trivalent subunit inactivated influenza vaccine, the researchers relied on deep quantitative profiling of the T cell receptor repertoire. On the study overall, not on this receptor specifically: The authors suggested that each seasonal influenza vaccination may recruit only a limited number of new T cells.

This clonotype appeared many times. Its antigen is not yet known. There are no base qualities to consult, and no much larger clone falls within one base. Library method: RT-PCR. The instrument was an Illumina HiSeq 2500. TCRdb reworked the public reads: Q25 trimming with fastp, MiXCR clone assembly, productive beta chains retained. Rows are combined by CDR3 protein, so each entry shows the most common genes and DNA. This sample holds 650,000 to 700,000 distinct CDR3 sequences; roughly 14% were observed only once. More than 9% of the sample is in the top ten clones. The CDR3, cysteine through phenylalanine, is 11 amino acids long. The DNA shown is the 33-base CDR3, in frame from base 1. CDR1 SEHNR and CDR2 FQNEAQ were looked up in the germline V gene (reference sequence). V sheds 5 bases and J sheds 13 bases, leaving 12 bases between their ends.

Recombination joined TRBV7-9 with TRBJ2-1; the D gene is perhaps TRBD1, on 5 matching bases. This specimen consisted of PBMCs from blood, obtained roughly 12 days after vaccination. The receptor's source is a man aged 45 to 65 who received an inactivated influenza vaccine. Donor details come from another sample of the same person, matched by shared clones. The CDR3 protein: CASSVGPFQFF. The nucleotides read TGTGCCAGCAGCGTGGGGCCCTTTCAGTTCTTC.